This is a list of T cell receptor beta chains from one sample in a study of Graves' ophthalmopathy and Graves' hyperthyroidism. TCRdb analysed the multiplex PCR reads with MiXCR anew, one entry per CDR3 protein. The data contain 210,000 or so distinct CDR3 sequences, 25% to 30% of them singletons. The material sequenced was peripheral blood. The receptor source for this set is a man aged 45 to 65 with Graves' ophthalmopathy. The CDR3 runs from the conserved cysteine through the conserved F or W. D genes are given only for firm matches. Rows may omit the clone size; those that give it use once, few, many or a size class.

d_gene: TRBD2
j_gene: TRBJ2-7
abundance: many
v_gene: TRBV7-6
CDR3nt: TGTGCCAGCAGCCAGACGGGGCTAGCGGGAGGGCAAGGCGAGCAGTACTTC
CDR3aa: CASSQTGLAGGQGEQYF

d_gene: NA
j_gene: TRBJ2-5
abundance: once
v_gene: TRBV6-1
CDR3nt: TGTGCCAGCAGTGATGTCGGACCAGGGTCACCGGTTTCGCAAGAGACCCAGTACTTC
CDR3aa: CASSDVGPGSPVSQETQYF

d_gene: TRBD1
j_gene: TRBJ1-2
abundance: NA
v_gene: TRBV6-2/TRBV6-3
CDR3nt: TGTGCCAGCAGTTACTCATCCGGGACAGGTTCTGGCTACACCTTC
CDR3aa: CASSYSSGTGSGYTF

d_gene: NA
j_gene: TRBJ2-7
abundance: many
v_gene: TRBV5-6
CDR3nt: TGTGCCAGCACCATCATGGAGACCTCCTACGAGCAGTACTTC
CDR3aa: CASTIMETSYEQYF

d_gene: NA
j_gene: TRBJ1-2
abundance: NA
v_gene: TRBV28
CDR3nt: TGTGCCACCTCGGCGTATGGCTACACCTTC
CDR3aa: CATSAYGYTF

d_gene: NA
j_gene: TRBJ2-7
abundance: many
v_gene: TRBV5-1
CDR3nt: TGCGCCAGCAGCCTATTGGGAACGAGAGAGCAGTACTTC
CDR3aa: CASSLLGTREQYF

d_gene: TRBD1
j_gene: TRBJ1-5
abundance: many
v_gene: TRBV28
CDR3nt: TGTGCCAGCAGTTTTGACAGGGGCAATCAGCCCCAGCATTTT
CDR3aa: CASSFDRGNQPQHF

d_gene: NA
j_gene: TRBJ1-5
abundance: NA
v_gene: TRBV24-1
CDR3nt: TGTGCCACCAGTGATTTTCGGGTCAATCAGCCCCAGCATTTT
CDR3aa: CATSDFRVNQPQHF

d_gene: NA
j_gene: TRBJ1-2
abundance: many
v_gene: TRBV12-3/TRBV12-4
CDR3nt: TGTGCCAGCAGTCCTTTGGGGGGCTATGGCTACACCTTC
CDR3aa: CASSPLGGYGYTF

d_gene: NA
j_gene: TRBJ2-5
abundance: many
v_gene: TRBV2
CDR3nt: TGTGCCAGCAGTGCCCGAGCAGCGGTCCAAGAGACCCAGTACTTC
CDR3aa: CASSARAAVQETQYF

d_gene: NA
j_gene: TRBJ2-5
abundance: many
v_gene: TRBV13
CDR3nt: TGTGCCAGCAACCGGAGGGCGGACCAAGAGACCCAGTACTTC
CDR3aa: CASNRRADQETQYF

d_gene: TRBD1
j_gene: TRBJ2-4
abundance: many
v_gene: TRBV5-1
CDR3nt: TGCGCCAGCAGCAAAGACAGGGGAGGAAACATTCAGTACTTC
CDR3aa: CASSKDRGGNIQYF

d_gene: NA
j_gene: TRBJ1-5
abundance: many
v_gene: TRBV6-2/TRBV6-3
CDR3nt: TGTGCCAGCTCGGGGGGGCAAGGACAGCCCCAGCATTTT
CDR3aa: CASSGGQGQPQHF

d_gene: NA
j_gene: TRBJ2-3
abundance: many
v_gene: TRBV27
CDR3nt: TGTGCCAGCAGTTCCCGCCCGGGGAATACGCAGTATTTT
CDR3aa: CASSSRPGNTQYF

d_gene: TRBD1
j_gene: TRBJ1-5
abundance: few
v_gene: TRBV28
CDR3nt: TGTGCCAGCAGACCCGGGGACAGGGAGAATCAGCCCCAGCATTTT
CDR3aa: CASRPGDRENQPQHF

d_gene: NA
j_gene: TRBJ1-5
abundance: medium-sized
v_gene: TRBV6-5
CDR3nt: TGTGCCAGCACGGTTAGGTTTGATCAGCCCCAGCATTTT
CDR3aa: CASTVRFDQPQHF

d_gene: NA
j_gene: TRBJ1-1
abundance: many
v_gene: TRBV12-5
CDR3nt: TGTGCTAGTGGTTCGGGGACGGAGAACACTGAAGCTTTCTTT
CDR3aa: CASGSGTENTEAFF

d_gene: TRBD1
j_gene: TRBJ2-7
abundance: NA
v_gene: TRBV6-2/TRBV6-3
CDR3nt: TGTGCCAGCAGTGGACAGGGAAAATCGATCGAGCAGTACTTC
CDR3aa: CASSGQGKSIEQYF

d_gene: NA
j_gene: TRBJ2-6
abundance: many
v_gene: TRBV6-1
CDR3nt: TGTGCCAGCAGTGAAGGACAGCCCTCTGGGGCCAACGTCCTGACTTTC
CDR3aa: CASSEGQPSGANVLTF

d_gene: NA
j_gene: TRBJ1-6
abundance: many
v_gene: TRBV20-1
CDR3nt: TGCAGTGCTAGAGACGGGGATTCACCCCTCCACTTT
CDR3aa: CSARDGDSPLHF

d_gene: NA
j_gene: TRBJ1-2
abundance: NA
v_gene: TRBV30
CDR3nt: TGTGCCTGGACGGCTAGGAACTATGGCTACACCTTC
CDR3aa: CAWTARNYGYTF

d_gene: NA
j_gene: TRBJ2-7
abundance: NA
v_gene: TRBV20-1
CDR3nt: TGCAGTGCCCTGGGAGGTAGTTACGAGCAGTACTTC
CDR3aa: CSALGGSYEQYF

d_gene: NA
j_gene: TRBJ2-5
abundance: NA
v_gene: TRBV2
CDR3nt: TGTGCCAGCAGAGGGGGTGCAGGGTGGACAGAGACCCAGTACTTC
CDR3aa: CASRGGAGWTETQYF

d_gene: NA
j_gene: TRBJ2-2
abundance: many
v_gene: TRBV12-3/TRBV12-4
CDR3nt: TGTGCCAGCAGTTTCAAGGTTTCGGACGGGGAGCTGTTTTTT
CDR3aa: CASSFKVSDGELFF

d_gene: NA
j_gene: TRBJ1-2
abundance: once
v_gene: TRBV12-3/TRBV12-4
CDR3nt: TGTGCCAGCAATCCTGGGATCGACTATGGCTACACCTTC
CDR3aa: CASNPGIDYGYTF

d_gene: TRBD1
j_gene: TRBJ2-7
abundance: many
v_gene: TRBV10-1
CDR3nt: TGCGCCAGCGCCGAAGGGGGCTCCTGGGAGCAGTACTTC
CDR3aa: CASAEGGSWEQYF

d_gene: NA
j_gene: TRBJ2-7
abundance: many
v_gene: TRBV2
CDR3nt: TGTGCCAGCAGTGAACTCCCCGGCGCGTACGAGCAGTACTTC
CDR3aa: CASSELPGAYEQYF

d_gene: NA
j_gene: TRBJ2-2
abundance: NA
v_gene: TRBV7-3
CDR3nt: TGTGCCAGCAGCTCGGACGGAAACACCGGGGAGCTGTTTTTT
CDR3aa: CASSSDGNTGELFF

d_gene: NA
j_gene: TRBJ1-1
abundance: many
v_gene: TRBV5-4
CDR3nt: TGTGCCAGCAGCTTGGACAAGAACACTGAAGCTTTCTTT
CDR3aa: CASSLDKNTEAFF

d_gene: TRBD1
j_gene: TRBJ2-7
abundance: NA
v_gene: TRBV6-1
CDR3nt: TGTGCCAGCAGTGGGGTCCGCACAGGGGGCTTATACGAGCAGTACTTC
CDR3aa: CASSGVRTGGLYEQYF

d_gene: NA
j_gene: TRBJ2-5
abundance: many
v_gene: TRBV28
CDR3nt: TGTGCCAGCCGGGGCCAGAGTGAAGAGACCCAGTACTTC
CDR3aa: CASRGQSEETQYF

d_gene: NA
j_gene: TRBJ2-3
abundance: many
v_gene: TRBV12-3/TRBV12-4
CDR3nt: TGTGCCAGCACCCGGGACTTATCCACAGATACGCAGTATTTT
CDR3aa: CASTRDLSTDTQYF

d_gene: TRBD2
j_gene: TRBJ2-7
abundance: many
v_gene: TRBV20-1
CDR3nt: TGCAGTGCCCCCCCGGGAGGGCACTTTGGCGAGCAGTACTTC
CDR3aa: CSAPPGGHFGEQYF

d_gene: TRBD2
j_gene: TRBJ2-4
abundance: many
v_gene: TRBV20-1
CDR3nt: TGCAGTGCGGTTAGCGGGAGAAGTGCCAAAAACATTCAGTACTTC
CDR3aa: CSAVSGRSAKNIQYF

d_gene: NA
j_gene: TRBJ2-5
abundance: many
v_gene: TRBV3-1
CDR3nt: TGTGCCAGCAGCCAAGCTTTTGGAGAGAAGGGGGAGACCCAGTACTTC
CDR3aa: CASSQAFGEKGETQYF

d_gene: NA
j_gene: TRBJ2-5
abundance: few
v_gene: TRBV28
CDR3nt: TGTGCCAGCAGTACTTTAGGGGGGGTAAAAGAGACCCAGTACTTC
CDR3aa: CASSTLGGVKETQYF

d_gene: TRBD1
j_gene: TRBJ1-2
abundance: once
v_gene: TRBV6-1
CDR3nt: TGTGCCAGCAGTGAAGCGCGGGGACAGTACTATGGCTACACCTTC
CDR3aa: CASSEARGQYYGYTF

d_gene: TRBD1
j_gene: TRBJ2-2
abundance: many
v_gene: TRBV5-4
CDR3nt: TGTGCCAGCAGCTTAGGACAGGGTCGAGGGGAGCTGTTTTTT
CDR3aa: CASSLGQGRGELFF

d_gene: NA
j_gene: TRBJ2-7
abundance: many
v_gene: TRBV2
CDR3nt: TGTGCCAGCTATGAGGAGCGCGCCTACGAGCAGTACTTC
CDR3aa: CASYEERAYEQYF

d_gene: TRBD2
j_gene: TRBJ2-7
abundance: NA
v_gene: TRBV7-9
CDR3nt: TGTGCTTACTCTAGCGGGGGCTCCTACGAGCAGTACTTC
CDR3aa: CAYSSGGSYEQYF

d_gene: TRBD1
j_gene: TRBJ1-1
abundance: NA
v_gene: TRBV10-3
CDR3nt: TGTGCCACCAGGACAGGGGTAAACACTGAAGCTTTCTTT
CDR3aa: CATRTGVNTEAFF

d_gene: NA
j_gene: TRBJ1-6
abundance: many
v_gene: TRBV6-2/TRBV6-3
CDR3nt: TGTGCCAGCAGCTCCGGGACGGGGAATTCACCCCTCCACTTT
CDR3aa: CASSSGTGNSPLHF

d_gene: TRBD1
j_gene: TRBJ1-6
abundance: NA
v_gene: TRBV7-2
CDR3nt: TGTGCCAGCAGCGGCCGGGACAGGAATTCACCCCTCCACTTT
CDR3aa: CASSGRDRNSPLHF

d_gene: NA
j_gene: TRBJ2-5
abundance: many
v_gene: TRBV10-3
CDR3nt: TGTGCCACCAGTGAGTCGAGGGAGACCCAGTACTTC
CDR3aa: CATSESRETQYF

d_gene: TRBD2
j_gene: TRBJ2-5
abundance: many
v_gene: TRBV12-3/TRBV12-4
CDR3nt: TGTGCCAGCAGTGGGACTAGTTTGGAGACCCAGTACTTC
CDR3aa: CASSGTSLETQYF

d_gene: NA
j_gene: TRBJ1-1
abundance: many
v_gene: TRBV19
CDR3nt: TGTGCCAGTAGTCACGGGTCTCGGAACACTGAAGCTTTCTTT
CDR3aa: CASSHGSRNTEAFF

d_gene: TRBD2
j_gene: TRBJ2-7
abundance: many
v_gene: TRBV11-2
CDR3nt: TGTGCCAGCAGCTTTAAGGCGGGAGGTTTCCACGAGCAGTACTTC
CDR3aa: CASSFKAGGFHEQYF

d_gene: TRBD1
j_gene: TRBJ2-7
abundance: NA
v_gene: TRBV18
CDR3nt: TGTGCCAGTTCGCCGGACAGGGTCATCGAGCAGTACTTC
CDR3aa: CASSPDRVIEQYF

d_gene: TRBD2
j_gene: TRBJ2-5
abundance: many
v_gene: TRBV20-1
CDR3nt: TGCAGTGCTAGAGAAGCTAGCGGGGGTCTGCTAAAAGAGACCCAGTACTTC
CDR3aa: CSAREASGGLLKETQYF

d_gene: NA
j_gene: TRBJ2-7
abundance: many
v_gene: TRBV5-1
CDR3nt: TGCGCCAGCAGCTTGAATCCAGGTGTTGAGCAGTACTTC
CDR3aa: CASSLNPGVEQYF

d_gene: NA
j_gene: TRBJ2-4
abundance: many
v_gene: TRBV6-2/TRBV6-3
CDR3nt: TGTGCCAGCAGTTACTTCGGCGGGGATAGAAACATTCAGTACTTC
CDR3aa: CASSYFGGDRNIQYF

d_gene: NA
j_gene: TRBJ2-7
abundance: few
v_gene: TRBV7-3
CDR3nt: TGTGCCAACAGCTTAATCGTGGCGGTCCCCTACGAGCAGTACTTC
CDR3aa: CANSLIVAVPYEQYF

d_gene: NA
j_gene: TRBJ2-7
abundance: many
v_gene: TRBV6-1
CDR3nt: TGTGCCTTTTGTCCGCCCTACGAGCAGTACTTC
CDR3aa: CAFCPPYEQYF

d_gene: NA
j_gene: TRBJ1-6
abundance: medium-sized
v_gene: TRBV6-5
CDR3nt: TGTGCCAGCAGTCCCCGTACCGCAAATTCACCCCTCCACTTT
CDR3aa: CASSPRTANSPLHF

d_gene: NA
j_gene: TRBJ1-5
abundance: many
v_gene: TRBV2
CDR3nt: TGTGCCACAGCTTTGGGGAGCAATCAGCCCCAGCATTTT
CDR3aa: CATALGSNQPQHF